Listed below are T cell receptor beta chains from one sample, sequenced in a study of T cells of healthy individuals. TCRdb used MiXCR to reprocess the 5' RACE reads, holding one entry per CDR3 protein. Here the sample spans about 63,000 distinct CDR3 sequences, around 16% being singletons. The receptors shown here come from a human donor in good health. Each CDR3 is given with its conserved first and last residue. A D gene is named only where the DNA matches it firmly. Some rows mark clone size as missing; the rest say once, few, many or name a class of expanded clone.

abundance	v_gene	d_gene	j_gene	CDR3aa	CDR3nt
many	TRBV2	NA	TRBJ2-5	CASRYPKETQYF	TGTGCCAGCAGATACCCAAAGGAGACCCAGTACTTC
NA	TRBV13	TRBD1	TRBJ1-4	CASSLRDREKKLFF	TGTGCCAGCAGCCTTCGGGACAGGGAGAAAAAACTGTTTTTT
few	TRBV4-1	NA	TRBJ1-4	CASSQGGLRILKEKLFF	TGCGCCAGCAGCCAAGGGGGCCTTAGGATACTAAAGGAAAAACTGTTTTTT
few	TRBV6-1	TRBD1	TRBJ1-1	CASSERDRSWNTEAFF	TGTGCCAGCAGTGAGCGGGACAGATCTTGGAACACTGAAGCTTTCTTT
few	TRBV4-1	TRBD2	TRBJ2-3	CASSSQTSGSTDTQYF	TGCGCCAGCAGCTCCCAGACTAGCGGGAGTACAGATACGCAGTATTTT
many	TRBV12-3/TRBV12-4	NA	TRBJ2-7	CASSFHPPSGQYF	TGTGCCAGCAGTTTTCACCCCCCCTCTGGGCAGTACTTC
NA	TRBV7-9	NA	TRBJ2-7	CASSSWDEQYF	TGTGCCAGCAGCTCTTGGGACGAGCAGTACTTC
few	TRBV19	NA	TRBJ2-5	CASTVAGGYRETQYF	TGTGCCAGTACGGTGGCCGGAGGGTACAGAGAGACCCAGTACTTC
many	TRBV15	NA	TRBJ1-1	CATSRDPPGWEAEAFF	TGTGCCACCAGCAGAGATCCCCCTGGTTGGGAGGCTGAAGCTTTCTTT
NA	TRBV28	TRBD1	TRBJ1-3	CASQPGQGSSLGNTIYF	TGTGCCAGTCAACCGGGACAGGGGTCTTCTCTTGGAAACACCATATATTTT
many	TRBV2	NA	TRBJ2-1	CATSWGNEQFF	TGTGCCACCTCCTGGGGAAATGAGCAGTTCTTC
few	TRBV10-3	TRBD2	TRBJ2-1	CAISGEGNEQFF	TGTGCCATCAGTGGGGAGGGCAATGAGCAGTTCTTC
many	TRBV5-1	TRBD1	TRBJ1-2	CASSANSGQTYGYTF	TGCGCCAGCAGCGCGAATTCGGGACAGACCTATGGCTACACCTTC
NA	TRBV12-3/TRBV12-4	NA	TRBJ2-7	CASSLGRRTAYEQYF	TGTGCCAGCAGTCTGGGACGCAGGACGGCCTACGAGCAGTACTTC
few	TRBV3-1	TRBD2	TRBJ2-1	CASSQAGGYNEQFF	TGTGCCAGCAGCCAGGCGGGAGGGTACAATGAGCAGTTCTTC
NA	TRBV12-3/TRBV12-4	NA	TRBJ2-6	CASSLRGGGANVLTF	TGTGCCAGCAGTTTAAGGGGAGGTGGGGCCAACGTCCTGACTTTC